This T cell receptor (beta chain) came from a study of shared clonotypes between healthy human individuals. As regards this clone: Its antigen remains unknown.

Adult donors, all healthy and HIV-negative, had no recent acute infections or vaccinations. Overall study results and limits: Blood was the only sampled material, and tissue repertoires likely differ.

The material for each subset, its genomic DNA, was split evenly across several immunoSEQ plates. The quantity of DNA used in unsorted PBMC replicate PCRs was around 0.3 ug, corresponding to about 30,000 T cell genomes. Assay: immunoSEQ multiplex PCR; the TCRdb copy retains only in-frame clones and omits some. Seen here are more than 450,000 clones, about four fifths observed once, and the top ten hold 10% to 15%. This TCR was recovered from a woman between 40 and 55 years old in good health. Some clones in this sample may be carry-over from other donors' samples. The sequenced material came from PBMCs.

CDR3 loop: CASRRALTGDTQYF. CDR3 coding DNA: TGCGCCAGCAGGAGAGCCTTGACGGGGGATACGCAGTATTTT. The chain combines TRBV5-1 with TRBJ2-3, with D maybe TRBD2 (5 bases). The germline gives CDR1 SGHRS, CDR2 YFSETQ. The CDR3 extends over 14 amino acids. Trimming removed 5 bases from V and 6 bases from J, with 16 bases in between.